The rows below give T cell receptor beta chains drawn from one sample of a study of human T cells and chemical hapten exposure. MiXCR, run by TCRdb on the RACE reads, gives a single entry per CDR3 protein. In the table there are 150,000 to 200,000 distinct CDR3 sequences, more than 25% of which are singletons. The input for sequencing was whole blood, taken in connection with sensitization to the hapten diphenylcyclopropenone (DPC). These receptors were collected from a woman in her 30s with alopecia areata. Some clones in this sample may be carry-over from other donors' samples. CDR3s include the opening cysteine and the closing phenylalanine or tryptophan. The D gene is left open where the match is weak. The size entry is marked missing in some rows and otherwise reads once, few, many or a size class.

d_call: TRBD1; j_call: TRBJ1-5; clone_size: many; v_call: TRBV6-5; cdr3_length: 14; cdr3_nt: TGTGCCAGCAGTTCGGGACAGGGAAATCAGCCCCAGCATTTT; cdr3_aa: CASSSGQGNQPQHF
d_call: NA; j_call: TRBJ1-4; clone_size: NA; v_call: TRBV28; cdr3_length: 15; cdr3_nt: TGTGCCAGCAGCCTATCACCCGGAGATAATGAAAAACTGTTTTTT; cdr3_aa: CASSLSPGDNEKLFF
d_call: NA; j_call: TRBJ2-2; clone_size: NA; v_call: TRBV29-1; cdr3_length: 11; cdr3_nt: TGCAGCGTGGAACAGGGAGGGGAGCTGTTTTTT; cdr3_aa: CSVEQGGELFF
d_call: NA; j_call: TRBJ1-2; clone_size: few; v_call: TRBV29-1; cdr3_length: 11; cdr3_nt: TGCAGCGTTAACGCGATGGCTGGCTACACCTTC; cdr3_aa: CSVNAMAGYTF
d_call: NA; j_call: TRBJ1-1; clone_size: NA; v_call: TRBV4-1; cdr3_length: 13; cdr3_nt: TGCGCCAGCAGCCAAGTATTGAACACTGAAGCTTTCTTT; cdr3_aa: CASSQVLNTEAFF
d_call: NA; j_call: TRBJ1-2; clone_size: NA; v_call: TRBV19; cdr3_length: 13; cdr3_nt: TGTGCCAGTAGGAATCGGGGGTCCGATGGCTACACCTTC; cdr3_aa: CASRNRGSDGYTF
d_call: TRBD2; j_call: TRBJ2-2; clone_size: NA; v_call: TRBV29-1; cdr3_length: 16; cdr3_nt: TGCAGCGTTGAAGGAAATAGCGGGAGTGGCACCGGGGAGCTGTTTTTT; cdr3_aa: CSVEGNSGSGTGELFF
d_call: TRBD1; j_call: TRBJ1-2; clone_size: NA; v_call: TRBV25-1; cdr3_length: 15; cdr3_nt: TGTGCCAGCAGTGATCCCTCGGACAGGGGGCGAGGCTACACCTTC; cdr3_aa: CASSDPSDRGRGYTF
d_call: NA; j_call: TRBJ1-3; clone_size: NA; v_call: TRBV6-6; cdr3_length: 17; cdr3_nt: TGTGCCAGCAGTTACTCGAGTCTCCGGGACACCAGAAACACCATATATTTT; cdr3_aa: CASSYSSLRDTRNTIYF
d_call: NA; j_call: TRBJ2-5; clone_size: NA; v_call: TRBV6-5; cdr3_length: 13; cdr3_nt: TGTGCCAGCAGTTGGGCAACCCAAGAGACCCAGTACTTC; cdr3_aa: CASSWATQETQYF
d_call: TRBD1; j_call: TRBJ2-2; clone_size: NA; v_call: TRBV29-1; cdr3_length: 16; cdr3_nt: TGCAGCGGAAGACAGGGGGCGACGGGAAACACCGGGGAGCTGTTTTTT; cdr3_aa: CSGRQGATGNTGELFF
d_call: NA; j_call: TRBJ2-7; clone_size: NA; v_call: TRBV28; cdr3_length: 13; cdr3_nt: TGTGCCAGCAGTTACACAGGGTCAGGGGAGCAGTACTTC; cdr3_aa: CASSYTGSGEQYF
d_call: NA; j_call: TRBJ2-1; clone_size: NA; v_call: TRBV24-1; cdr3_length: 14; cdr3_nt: TGTGCCACCAGTGAACCTAGTCTAGCGTCACCGCAGTTCTTC; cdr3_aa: CATSEPSLASPQFF
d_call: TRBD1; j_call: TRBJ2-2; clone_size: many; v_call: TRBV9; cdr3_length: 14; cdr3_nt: TGTGCCAGCAGCCTCCGACAGGGGGCCGGGGAGCTGTTTTTT; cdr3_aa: CASSLRQGAGELFF
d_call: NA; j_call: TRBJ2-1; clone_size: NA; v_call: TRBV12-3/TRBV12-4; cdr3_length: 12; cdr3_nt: TGTGCCAGCAGTTTTGGGCGCTTTGAGCAGTTCTTC; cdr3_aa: CASSFGRFEQFF
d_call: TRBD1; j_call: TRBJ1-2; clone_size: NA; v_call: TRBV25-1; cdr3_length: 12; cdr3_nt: TGTGCCAGCACGCGGGGGACAGATGGCTACACCTTC; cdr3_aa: CASTRGTDGYTF
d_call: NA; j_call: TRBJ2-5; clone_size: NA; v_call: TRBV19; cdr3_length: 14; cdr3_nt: TGTGCCAGTAGTATAGCAGAGTACCAAGAGACCCAGTACTTC; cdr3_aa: CASSIAEYQETQYF
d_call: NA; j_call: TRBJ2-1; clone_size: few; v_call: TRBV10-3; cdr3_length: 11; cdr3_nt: TGTGCCATCTCGCTTCTGAGTGAGCAGTTCTTC; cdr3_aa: CAISLLSEQFF
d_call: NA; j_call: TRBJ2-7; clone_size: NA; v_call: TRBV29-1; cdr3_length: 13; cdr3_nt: TGCAGCGCCGGGCGCCAGGGGGGGTACGAGCAGTACTTC; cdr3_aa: CSAGRQGGYEQYF
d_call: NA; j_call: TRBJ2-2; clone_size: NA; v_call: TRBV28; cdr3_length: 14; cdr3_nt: TGTGCCAGCAGCCCAGTTAAGAACACCGGGGAGCTGTTTTTT; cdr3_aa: CASSPVKNTGELFF
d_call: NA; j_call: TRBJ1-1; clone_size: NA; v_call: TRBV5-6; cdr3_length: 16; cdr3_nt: TGTGCCAGCAGCTCGGGTGCGGCGGATCAAAAACAGCGTCCTTTCTTT; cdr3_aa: CASSSGAADQKQRPFF
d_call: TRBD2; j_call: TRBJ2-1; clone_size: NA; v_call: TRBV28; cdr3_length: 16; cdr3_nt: TGTGCCAGCAGGCCCGGACTAGCGGAAACCTACAATGAGCAGTTCTTC; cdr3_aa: CASRPGLAETYNEQFF
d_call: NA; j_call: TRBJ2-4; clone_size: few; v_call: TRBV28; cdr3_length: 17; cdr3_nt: TGTGCCAGCAGCTCTTCTGACTCAGGTGCAGCCAAAAACATTCAGTACTTC; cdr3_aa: CASSSSDSGAAKNIQYF
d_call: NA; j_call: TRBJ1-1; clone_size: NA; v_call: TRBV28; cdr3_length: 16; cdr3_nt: TGTGCCAGCAGTTCGCCCGCATCAGGGTGGAACACTGAAGCTTTCTTT; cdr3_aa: CASSSPASGWNTEAFF
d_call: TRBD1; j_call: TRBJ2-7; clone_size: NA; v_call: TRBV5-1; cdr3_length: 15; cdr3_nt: TGCGCCAGCAGCTTTTTTAGGACAGGGAACGACGAGCAGTACTTC; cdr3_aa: CASSFFRTGNDEQYF
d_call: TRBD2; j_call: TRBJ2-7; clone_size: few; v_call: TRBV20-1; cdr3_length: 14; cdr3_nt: TGCAGTGCTAGTGATAGCGGGAGTTTGCCCGAGCAGTACTTC; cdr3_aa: CSASDSGSLPEQYF
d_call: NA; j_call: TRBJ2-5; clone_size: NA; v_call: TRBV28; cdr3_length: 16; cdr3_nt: TGTGCCAGCGCTCCGGGACCATACCCTATCGGAGAGACCCAGTACTTC; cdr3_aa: CASAPGPYPIGETQYF
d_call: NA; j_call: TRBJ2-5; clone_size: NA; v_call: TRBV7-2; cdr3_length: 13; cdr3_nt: TGTGCCAGCAGCTTAGGGCCCGAAGAGACCCAGTACTTC; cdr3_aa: CASSLGPEETQYF
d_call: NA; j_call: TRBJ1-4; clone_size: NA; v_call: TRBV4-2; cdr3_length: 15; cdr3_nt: TGTGCCAGCAGCCAAGATGCAGGGTTTAATGAAAAACTGTTTTTT; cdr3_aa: CASSQDAGFNEKLFF
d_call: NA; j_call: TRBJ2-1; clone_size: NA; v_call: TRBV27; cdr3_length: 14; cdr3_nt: TGTGCCAGTTCCTACCCCGGGTCCTACAATGAGCAGTTCTTC; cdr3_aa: CASSYPGSYNEQFF
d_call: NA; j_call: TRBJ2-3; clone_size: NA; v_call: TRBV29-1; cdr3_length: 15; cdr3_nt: TGCAGCGTTGGTAGTGGATCACCGGGGACAGATACGCAGTATTTT; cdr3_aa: CSVGSGSPGTDTQYF
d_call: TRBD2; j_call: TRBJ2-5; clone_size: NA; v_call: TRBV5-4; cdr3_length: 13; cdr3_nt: TGTGCCAGCAGCGAGCGGGACGTAGAGACCCAGTACTTC; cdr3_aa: CASSERDVETQYF
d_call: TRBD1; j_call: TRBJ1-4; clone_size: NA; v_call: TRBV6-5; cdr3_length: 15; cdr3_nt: TGTGCCAGCAGTCGCCGACAGGGGGTTAGAGAAAAACTGTTTTTT; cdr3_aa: CASSRRQGVREKLFF
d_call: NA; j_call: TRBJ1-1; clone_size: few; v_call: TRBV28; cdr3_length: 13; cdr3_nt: TGTGCCAGCAGTTCAACACCGAACACTGAAGCTTTCTTT; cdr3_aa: CASSSTPNTEAFF
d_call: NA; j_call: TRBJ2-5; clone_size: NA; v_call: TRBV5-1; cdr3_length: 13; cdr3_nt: TGCGCCAGCAGCTTGCAGGGGATAGAGACCCAGTACTTC; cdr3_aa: CASSLQGIETQYF
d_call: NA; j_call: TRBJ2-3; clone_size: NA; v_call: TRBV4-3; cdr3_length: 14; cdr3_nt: TGCGCCAGCAGCCAAGCATTGGGCACAGATACGCAGTATTTT; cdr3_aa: CASSQALGTDTQYF
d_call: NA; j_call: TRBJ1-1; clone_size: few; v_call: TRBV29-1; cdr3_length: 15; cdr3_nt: TGCAGCGTTTTCACGAGTGGGGACCTTAACACTGAAGCTTTCTTT; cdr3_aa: CSVFTSGDLNTEAFF
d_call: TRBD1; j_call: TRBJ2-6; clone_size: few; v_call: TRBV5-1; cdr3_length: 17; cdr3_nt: TGCGCCAGCAGGAGGACAGGGGGCGCATCTGGGGCCAACGTCCTGACTTTC; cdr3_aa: CASRRTGGASGANVLTF
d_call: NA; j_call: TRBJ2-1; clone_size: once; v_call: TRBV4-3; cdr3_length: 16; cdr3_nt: TGCGCCAGCAGCCAAGATTTCGGGGGAACATACAATGAGCAGTTCTTC; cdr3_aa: CASSQDFGGTYNEQFF
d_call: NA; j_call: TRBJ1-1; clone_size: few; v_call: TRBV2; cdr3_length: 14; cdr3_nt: TGTGCCAGCAGTGAAGGAGGGCAATTCACTGAAGCTTTCTTT; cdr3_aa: CASSEGGQFTEAFF
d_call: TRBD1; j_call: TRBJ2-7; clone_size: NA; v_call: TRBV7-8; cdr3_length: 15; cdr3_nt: TGTGCCAGCAGCGACGACAGGGGTCTATCCTACGAGCAGTACTTC; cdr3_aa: CASSDDRGLSYEQYF
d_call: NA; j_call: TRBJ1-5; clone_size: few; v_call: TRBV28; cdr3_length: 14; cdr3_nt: TGTGCCAGCAGTTTATCGGACACGGCTCAGCCCCAGCATTTT; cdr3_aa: CASSLSDTAQPQHF
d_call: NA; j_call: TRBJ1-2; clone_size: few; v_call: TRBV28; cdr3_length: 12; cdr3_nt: TGTGCCAGCAGTCTGGGAGTTAATGGCTACACCTTC; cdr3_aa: CASSLGVNGYTF
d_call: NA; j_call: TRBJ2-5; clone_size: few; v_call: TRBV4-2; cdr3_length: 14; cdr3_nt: TGTGCCAGCAGCCAAACAGGGTTCCAAGAGACCCAGTACTTC; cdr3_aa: CASSQTGFQETQYF
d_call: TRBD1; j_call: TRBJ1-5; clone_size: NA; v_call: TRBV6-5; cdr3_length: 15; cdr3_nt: TGTGCCAGCAGTTCACAGGGGGCCGATCATCAGCCCCAGCATTTT; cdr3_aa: CASSSQGADHQPQHF
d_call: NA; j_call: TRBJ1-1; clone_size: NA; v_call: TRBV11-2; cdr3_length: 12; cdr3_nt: TGTGCCAGCAGCTTGGGGAGGGACGAAGCTTTCTTT; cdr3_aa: CASSLGRDEAFF
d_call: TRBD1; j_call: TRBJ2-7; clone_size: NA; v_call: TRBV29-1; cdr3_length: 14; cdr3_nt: TGCAGCGTTGCTGGGGACAGGGGTACCTACGAGCAGTACTTC; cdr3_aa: CSVAGDRGTYEQYF
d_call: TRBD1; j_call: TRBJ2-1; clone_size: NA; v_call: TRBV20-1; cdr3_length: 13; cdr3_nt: TGCAGTGCTATCGGACAGGGTCACAATGAGCAGTTCTTC; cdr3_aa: CSAIGQGHNEQFF
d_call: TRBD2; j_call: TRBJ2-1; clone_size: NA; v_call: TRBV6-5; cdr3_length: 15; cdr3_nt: TGTGCCAGTTGGAGCCCCGGGGGGGCGACCAATGAGCAGTTCTTC; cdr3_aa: CASWSPGGATNEQFF
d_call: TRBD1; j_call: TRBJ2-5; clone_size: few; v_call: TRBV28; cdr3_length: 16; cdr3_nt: TGTGCCAGCAGTTCCCCACAGGGGGCCTTCCAAGAGACCCAGTACTTC; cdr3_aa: CASSSPQGAFQETQYF
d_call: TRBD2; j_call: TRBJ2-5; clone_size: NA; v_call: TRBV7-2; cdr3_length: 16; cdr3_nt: TGTGCCAGCAGCTTAGTGCGGGGCGGGGGGGCGGAGACCCAGTACTTC; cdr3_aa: CASSLVRGGGAETQYF
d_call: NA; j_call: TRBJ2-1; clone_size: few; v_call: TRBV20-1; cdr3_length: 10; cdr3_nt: TGCAGTGTTCGGAATCGTGAGCAGTTCTTC; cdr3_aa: CSVRNREQFF
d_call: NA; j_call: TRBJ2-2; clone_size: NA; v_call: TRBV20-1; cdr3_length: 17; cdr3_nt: TGCAGTGCTGAAGGAGTAGCGGCGGTCGCGAACACCGGGGAGCTGTTTTTT; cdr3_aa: CSAEGVAAVANTGELFF